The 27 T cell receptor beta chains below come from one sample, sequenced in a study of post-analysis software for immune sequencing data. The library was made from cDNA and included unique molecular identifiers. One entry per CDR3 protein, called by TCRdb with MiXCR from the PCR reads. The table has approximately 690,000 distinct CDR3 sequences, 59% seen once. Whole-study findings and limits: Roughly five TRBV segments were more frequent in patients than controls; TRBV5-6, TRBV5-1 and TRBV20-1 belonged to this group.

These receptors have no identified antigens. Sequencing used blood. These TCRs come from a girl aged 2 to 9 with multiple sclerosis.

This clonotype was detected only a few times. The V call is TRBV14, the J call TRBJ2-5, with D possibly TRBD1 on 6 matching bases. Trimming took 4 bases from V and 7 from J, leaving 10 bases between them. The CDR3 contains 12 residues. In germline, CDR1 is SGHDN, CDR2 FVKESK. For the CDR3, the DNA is TGTGCCAGCAGCCCACCCAGGGGGACCCAGTACTTC. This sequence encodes CASSPPRGTQYF.

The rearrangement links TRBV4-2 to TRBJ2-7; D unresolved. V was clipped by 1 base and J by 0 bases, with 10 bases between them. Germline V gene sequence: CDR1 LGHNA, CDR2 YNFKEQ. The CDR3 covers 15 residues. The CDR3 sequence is CASSQVAGNSYEQYF. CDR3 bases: TGTGCCAGCAGCCAAGTCGCAGGCAACTCCTACGAGCAGTACTTC.

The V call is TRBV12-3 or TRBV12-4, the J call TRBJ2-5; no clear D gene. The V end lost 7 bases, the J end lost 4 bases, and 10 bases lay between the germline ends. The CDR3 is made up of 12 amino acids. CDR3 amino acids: CASTPGPETQYF. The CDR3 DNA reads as TGTGCCAGCACCCCCGGGCCAGAGACCCAGTACTTC.

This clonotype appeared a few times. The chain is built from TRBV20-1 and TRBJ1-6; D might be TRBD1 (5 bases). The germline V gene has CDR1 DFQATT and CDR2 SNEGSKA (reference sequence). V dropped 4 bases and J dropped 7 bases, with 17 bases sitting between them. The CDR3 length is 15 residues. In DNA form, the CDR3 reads TGCAGTGCTACCCTGGGGGGTAGGGGAAATTCACCCCTCCACTTT. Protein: CSATLGGRGNSPLHF.

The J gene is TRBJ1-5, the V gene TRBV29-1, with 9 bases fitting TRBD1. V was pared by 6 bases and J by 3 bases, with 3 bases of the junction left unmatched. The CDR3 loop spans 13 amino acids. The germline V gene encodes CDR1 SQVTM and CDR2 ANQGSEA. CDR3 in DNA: TGCAGCGTCGGACAGGGGATCAATCAGCCCCAGCATTTT. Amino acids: CSVGQGINQPQHF.

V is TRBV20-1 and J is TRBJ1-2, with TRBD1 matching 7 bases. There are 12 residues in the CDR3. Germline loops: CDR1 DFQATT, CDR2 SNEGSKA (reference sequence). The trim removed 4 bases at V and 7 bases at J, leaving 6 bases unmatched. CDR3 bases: TGCAGTGCTAAAGGAGGGGGCGGTGGCTACACCTTC. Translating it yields CSAKGGGGGYTF.

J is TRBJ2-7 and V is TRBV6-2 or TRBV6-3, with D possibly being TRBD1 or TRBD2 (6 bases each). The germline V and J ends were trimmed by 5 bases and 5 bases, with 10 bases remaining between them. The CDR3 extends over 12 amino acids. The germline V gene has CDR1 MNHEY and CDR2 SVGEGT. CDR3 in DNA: TGTGCCAGCAGTCGGGGGCTGGACGAGCAGTACTTC. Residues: CASSRGLDEQYF.

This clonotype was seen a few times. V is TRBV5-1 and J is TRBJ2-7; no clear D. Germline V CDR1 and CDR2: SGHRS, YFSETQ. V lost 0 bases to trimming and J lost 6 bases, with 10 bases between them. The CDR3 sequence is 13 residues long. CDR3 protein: CASSLAGASEQYF. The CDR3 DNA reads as TGCGCCAGCAGCTTGGCCGGCGCTAGCGAGCAGTACTTC.

CDR3 coding DNA: TGTGCCAGCAGCACGCTAGCGGTTCCCTCCTACAATGAGCAGTTCTTC. Encoded protein: CASSTLAVPSYNEQFF. This rearrangement joins TRBV7-9 to TRBJ2-1; TRBD2 matches 7 bases. Trimming took 5 bases from V and 0 from J; bases not matched to a gene: 7. Germline CDR1 reads SEHNR; CDR2 reads FQNEAQ (reference sequence). CDR3 length equals 16 residues. Together with reference TRBV7-9 and TRBJ2-1, the CDR3 gives the full variable domain: DTGVSQNPRHKITKRGQNVTFRCDPISEHNRLYWYRQTLGQGPEFLTYFQNEAQLEKSRLLSDRFSAERPKGSFSTLEIQRTEQGDSAMYLCASSTLAVPSYNEQFFGPGTRLTVL.

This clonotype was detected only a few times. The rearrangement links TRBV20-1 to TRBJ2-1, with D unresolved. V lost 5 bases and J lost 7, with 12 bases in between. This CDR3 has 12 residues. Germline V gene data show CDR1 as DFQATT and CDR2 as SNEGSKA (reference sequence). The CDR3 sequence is CSAARRRNEQFF. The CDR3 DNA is TGCAGTGCTGCTAGGAGAAGGAATGAGCAGTTCTTC.

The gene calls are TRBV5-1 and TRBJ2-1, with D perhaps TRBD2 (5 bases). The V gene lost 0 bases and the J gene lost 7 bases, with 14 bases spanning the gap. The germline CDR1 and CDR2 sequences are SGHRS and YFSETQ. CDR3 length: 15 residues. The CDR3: CASSLGGRTGNEQFF. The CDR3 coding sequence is TGCGCCAGCAGCTTGGGTGGGCGGACGGGGAATGAGCAGTTCTTC. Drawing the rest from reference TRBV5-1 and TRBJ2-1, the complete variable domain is KAGVTQTPRYLIKTRGQQVTLSCSPISGHRSVSWYQQTPGQGLQFLFEYFSETQRNKGNFPGRFSGRQFSNSRSEMNVSTLELGDSALYLCASSLGGRTGNEQFFGPGTRLTVL.

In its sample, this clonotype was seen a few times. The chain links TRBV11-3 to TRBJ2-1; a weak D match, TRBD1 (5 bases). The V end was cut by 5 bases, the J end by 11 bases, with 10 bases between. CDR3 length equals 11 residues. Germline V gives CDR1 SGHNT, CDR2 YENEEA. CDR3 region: CASSVQVKQFF. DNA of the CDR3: TGTGCCAGCAGCGTACAGGTTAAGCAGTTCTTC.

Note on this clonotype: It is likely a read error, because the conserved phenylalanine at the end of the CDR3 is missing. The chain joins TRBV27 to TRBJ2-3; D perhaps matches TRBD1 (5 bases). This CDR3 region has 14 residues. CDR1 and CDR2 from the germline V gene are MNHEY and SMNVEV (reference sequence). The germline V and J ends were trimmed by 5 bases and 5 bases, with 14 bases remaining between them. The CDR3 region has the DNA TGTGCCAGCAGTCCGCGGACATCGGGAGATACGCAGTATTGT. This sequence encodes CASSPRTSGDTQYC.

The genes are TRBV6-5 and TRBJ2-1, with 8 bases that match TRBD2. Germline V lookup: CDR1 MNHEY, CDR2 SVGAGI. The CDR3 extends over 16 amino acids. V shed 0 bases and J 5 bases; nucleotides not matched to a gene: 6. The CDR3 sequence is CASSYSNLAGNNEQFF. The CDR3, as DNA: TGTGCCAGCAGTTACTCGAACTTAGCGGGAAACAATGAGCAGTTCTTC.

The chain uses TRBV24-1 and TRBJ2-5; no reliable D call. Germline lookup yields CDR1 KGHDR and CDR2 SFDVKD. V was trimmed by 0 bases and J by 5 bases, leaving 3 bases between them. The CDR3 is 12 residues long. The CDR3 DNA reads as TGTGCCACCAGTGATTTGATCGAGACCCAGTACTTC. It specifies CATSDLIETQYF.

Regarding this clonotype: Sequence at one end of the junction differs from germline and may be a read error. CDR3 region: CASSPGLAGATDEQFF. DNA of the CDR3: TGTGCTAGCAGCCCAGGACTAGCGGGAGCTACGGATGAGCAGTTCTTC. The rearrangement uses TRBV7-7 and TRBJ2-1; 13 bases are a match to TRBD2. This CDR3 has 16 amino acids. Germline lookup yields CDR1 SSHAT and CDR2 FNYEAQ (reference sequence).

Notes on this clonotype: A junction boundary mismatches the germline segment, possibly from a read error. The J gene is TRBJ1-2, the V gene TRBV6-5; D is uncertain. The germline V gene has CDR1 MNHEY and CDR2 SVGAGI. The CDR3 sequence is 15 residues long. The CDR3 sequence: CASSYDGSTDYGHTF. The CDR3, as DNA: TGTGCCAGCAGTTATGATGGGAGTACGGACTATGGCCACACCTTC.

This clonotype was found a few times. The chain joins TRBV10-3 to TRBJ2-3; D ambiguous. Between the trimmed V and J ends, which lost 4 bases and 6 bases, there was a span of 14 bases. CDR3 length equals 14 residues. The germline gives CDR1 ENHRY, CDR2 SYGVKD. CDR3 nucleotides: TGTGCCATCAGTGGGATAGTCATCGGGGATACGCAGTATTTT. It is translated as CAISGIVIGDTQYF.

CDR3 nucleotide sequence: TGCGCCAGCAGCTTGGTCGGGTCTAACCCGGCAGATACGCAGTATTTT. It yields the protein CASSLVGSNPADTQYF. V and J are TRBV5-1 and TRBJ2-3; D is unclear. This CDR3 has 16 residues. CDR1 is SGHRS, CDR2 YFSETQ, per germline. Trimming stripped 0 bases from V and 4 bases from J, with 15 bases between.

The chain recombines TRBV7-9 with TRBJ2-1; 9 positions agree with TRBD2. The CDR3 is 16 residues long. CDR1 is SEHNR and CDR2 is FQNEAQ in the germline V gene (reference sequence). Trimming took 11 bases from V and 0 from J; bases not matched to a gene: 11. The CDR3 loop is CASAGGPESSYNEQFF. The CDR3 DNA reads TGTGCCTCTGCGGGGGGGCCTGAAAGCTCCTACAATGAGCAGTTCTTC. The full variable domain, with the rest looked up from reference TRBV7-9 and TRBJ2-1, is DTGVSQNPRHKITKRGQNVTFRCDPISEHNRLYWYRQTLGQGPEFLTYFQNEAQLEKSRLLSDRFSAERPKGSFSTLEIQRTEQGDSAMYLCASAGGPESSYNEQFFGPGTRLTVL.

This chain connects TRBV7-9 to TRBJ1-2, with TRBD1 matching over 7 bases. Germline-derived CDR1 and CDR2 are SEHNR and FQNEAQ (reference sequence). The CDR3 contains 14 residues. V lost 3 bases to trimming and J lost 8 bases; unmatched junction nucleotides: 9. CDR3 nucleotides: TGTGCCAGCAGCTTTACAGGGGTCCCGAGGGGCTACACCTTC. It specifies CASSFTGVPRGYTF.

CDR3 DNA: TGCAGCGTTGAACCCTTGAGCTCCTACAATGAGCAGTTCTTC. This translates into CSVEPLSSYNEQFF. This chain uses TRBV29-1 with TRBJ2-1; D not resolved. V was trimmed by 2 bases and J by 0 bases, leaving 8 bases between them. Germline CDR1 reads SQVTM; CDR2 reads ANQGSEA. The CDR3 length is 14 residues.

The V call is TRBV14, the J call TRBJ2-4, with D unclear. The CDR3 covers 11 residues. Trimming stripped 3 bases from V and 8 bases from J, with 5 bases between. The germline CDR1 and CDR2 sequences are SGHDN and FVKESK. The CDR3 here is CASSHTDIQYF. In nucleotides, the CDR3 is TGTGCCAGCAGCCACACGGACATTCAGTACTTC.

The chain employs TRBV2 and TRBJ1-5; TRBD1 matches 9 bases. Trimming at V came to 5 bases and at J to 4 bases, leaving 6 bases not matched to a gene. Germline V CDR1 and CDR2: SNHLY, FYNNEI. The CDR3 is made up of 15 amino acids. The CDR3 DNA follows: TGTGCCAGCAGTACCGGACAGGGGCTGAATCAGCCCCAGCATTTT. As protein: CASSTGQGLNQPQHF.

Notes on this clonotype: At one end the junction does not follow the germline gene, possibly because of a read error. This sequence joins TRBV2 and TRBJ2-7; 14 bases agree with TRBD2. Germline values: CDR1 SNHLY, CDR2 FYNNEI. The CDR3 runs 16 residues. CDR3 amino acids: CASSGTSGRGAYEQYF. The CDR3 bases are TGTGCCAGCAGCGGGACTAGCGGGAGAGGGGCCTACGAGCAGTACTTT.

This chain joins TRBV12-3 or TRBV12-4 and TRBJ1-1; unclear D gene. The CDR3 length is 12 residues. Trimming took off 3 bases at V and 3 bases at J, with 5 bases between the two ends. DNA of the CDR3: TGTGCCAGCAGTTTGAGGTACACTGAAGCTTTCTTT. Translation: CASSLRYTEAFF.

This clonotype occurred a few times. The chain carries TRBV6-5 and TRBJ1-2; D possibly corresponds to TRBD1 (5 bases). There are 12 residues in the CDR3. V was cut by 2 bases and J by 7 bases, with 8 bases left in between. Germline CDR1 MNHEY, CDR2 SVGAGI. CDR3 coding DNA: TGTGCCAGCAGTTACGTCGGGGGTGGCTACACCTTC. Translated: CASSYVGGGYTF.